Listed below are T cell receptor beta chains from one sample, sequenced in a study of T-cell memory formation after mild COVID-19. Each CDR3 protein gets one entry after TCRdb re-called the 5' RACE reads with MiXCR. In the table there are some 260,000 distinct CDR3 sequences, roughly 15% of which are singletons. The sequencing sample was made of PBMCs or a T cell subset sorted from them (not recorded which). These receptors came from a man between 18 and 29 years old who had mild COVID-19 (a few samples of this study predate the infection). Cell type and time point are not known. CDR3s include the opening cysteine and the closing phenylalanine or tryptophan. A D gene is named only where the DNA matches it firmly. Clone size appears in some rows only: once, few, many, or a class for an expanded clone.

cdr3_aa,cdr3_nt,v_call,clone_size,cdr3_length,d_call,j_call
CASSAGGYEQFF,TGTGCCAGCAGTGCGGGGGGGTATGAGCAGTTCTTC,TRBV6-1,NA,12,TRBD2,TRBJ2-1
CASSPPGGPGNEQFF,TGTGCCAGCTCACCACCCGGGGGCCCGGGCAATGAGCAGTTCTTC,TRBV18,NA,15,NA,TRBJ2-1
CASSLGGQGGTDTQYF,TGCGCCAGCAGCTTGGGGGGACAGGGGGGCACAGATACGCAGTATTTT,TRBV5-1,few,16,TRBD1,TRBJ2-3
CASSLPETGTDTQYF,TGCGCCAGCAGCCTCCCCGAGACTGGCACAGATACGCAGTATTTT,TRBV5-1,few,15,NA,TRBJ2-3
CASSLRGPPNQPQHF,TGTGCCAGCAGCTTAAGGGGACCTCCGAATCAGCCCCAGCATTTT,TRBV7-3,few,15,NA,TRBJ1-5
CASSRSTSGGEETQYF,TGTGCCAGCAGCCGCTCGACTAGCGGGGGGGAGGAGACCCAGTACTTC,TRBV9,few,16,TRBD2,TRBJ2-5
CSAGREAGKPSTDTQYF,TGCAGCGCCGGTCGGGAGGCGGGGAAACCTAGCACAGATACGCAGTATTTT,TRBV29-1,NA,17,TRBD2,TRBJ2-3
CASSSPGLAGSDTQYF,TGTGCCAGCAGTTCTCCTGGACTAGCGGGGTCAGATACGCAGTATTTT,TRBV28,NA,16,TRBD2,TRBJ2-3
CASSLEPNYEQYF,TGTGCCAGCAGCTTAGAACCCAACTACGAGCAGTACTTC,TRBV11-1,few,13,NA,TRBJ2-7
CATSDLGGGFTDTQYF,TGTGCCACCAGTGATTTAGGTGGGGGCTTCACAGATACGCAGTATTTT,TRBV24-1,NA,16,NA,TRBJ2-3
CASSQDRGLNTIYF,TGCGCCAGCAGCCAGGACAGGGGGCTTAACACCATATATTTT,TRBV4-3,many,14,TRBD1,TRBJ1-3
CASRENSGGHRNTGELFF,TGTGCCAGCAGGGAAAACTCCGGGGGACACCGGAACACCGGGGAGCTGTTTTTT,TRBV7-9,many,18,NA,TRBJ2-2
CASRPGLAASTDTQYF,TGTGCCAGCAGGCCGGGACTAGCGGCTAGCACAGATACGCAGTATTTT,TRBV12-3/TRBV12-4,NA,16,TRBD2,TRBJ2-3
CASRQGVWTEAFF,TGCGCCAGCAGACAGGGTGTGTGGACTGAAGCTTTCTTT,TRBV10-1,NA,13,NA,TRBJ1-1
CATSDGQPGETQYF,TGTGCCACCAGTGATGGCCAACCTGGAGAGACCCAGTACTTC,TRBV24-1,NA,14,NA,TRBJ2-5
CSARNRGLGGYTF,TGCAGTGCTAGAAATAGAGGGCTAGGGGGCTACACCTTC,TRBV20-1,NA,13,NA,TRBJ1-2
CASSPVERSTDTQYF,TGTGCCAGCAGCCCGGTTGAGCGGTCCACAGATACGCAGTATTTT,TRBV11-2,few,15,NA,TRBJ2-3
CASSLGGAGGTGNTIYF,TGTGCCAGCAGCTTGGGGGGGGCAGGAGGAACGGGAAACACCATATATTTT,TRBV7-2,NA,17,NA,TRBJ1-3
CASRTGTGQADTQYF,TGTGCCAGCAGGACCGGGACAGGGCAGGCAGATACGCAGTATTTT,TRBV12-3/TRBV12-4,many,15,TRBD1,TRBJ2-3
CASSLERTENEQFF,TGTGCCAGCAGCTTAGAGAGGACAGAGAATGAGCAGTTCTTC,TRBV7-2,many,14,NA,TRBJ2-1
CASSQGLLAAGGWETQYF,TGCGCCAGCAGCCAAGGCCTCCTTGCCGCGGGGGGATGGGAGACCCAGTACTTC,TRBV4-3,few,18,TRBD2,TRBJ2-5
CASSPDRANTGELFF,TGTGCCAGCAGTCCGGACAGGGCCAACACCGGGGAGCTGTTTTTT,TRBV28,many,15,TRBD1,TRBJ2-2
CASSPVHFDLSYGYTF,TGCGCCAGCAGCCCCGTCCACTTTGACCTTTCCTATGGCTACACCTTC,TRBV4-3,many,16,NA,TRBJ1-2
CASSLVGGSHTEAFF,TGCGCCAGCAGCTTGGTAGGCGGGTCTCACACTGAAGCTTTCTTT,TRBV5-1,few,15,NA,TRBJ1-1
CASSWRGGETQYF,TGTGCCAGCAGCTGGCGTGGAGGAGAGACCCAGTACTTC,TRBV7-9,few,13,NA,TRBJ2-5
CASSSTPGVGYGYTF,TGTGCCAGCAGCTCCACTCCCGGGGTTGGCTATGGCTACACCTTC,TRBV6-5,few,15,NA,TRBJ1-2
CASSSSGTAYSPLHF,TGTGCCAGCAGCTCCTCCGGGACAGCGTATTCACCCCTCCACTTT,TRBV7-3,many,15,TRBD1,TRBJ1-6
CASSQVPGGVGEQYF,TGCGCCAGCAGCCAAGTCCCGGGGGGGGTAGGAGAGCAGTACTTC,TRBV4-3,few,15,TRBD2,TRBJ2-7
CASSLPTSGTNEQFF,TGTGCCAGCAGCCTGCCTACTAGCGGGACCAATGAGCAGTTCTTC,TRBV7-2,few,15,TRBD2,TRBJ2-1